This entry concerns a single TCR beta chain. For TCRbeta, the library was prepared with unique molecular identifiers. From the PCR reads, TCRdb called clonotypes with MiXCR, one entry per CDR3 protein. The sample yields some 450,000 distinct CDR3 sequences, roughly 44% seen once. The sample comes from a study of T-cell reconstitution after alpha-beta-depleted transplantation in children. CDR3 length equals 17 residues. CDR1 is SEHNR, CDR2 FQNEAQ, per germline (reference sequence). V was trimmed by 4 bases and J by 0 bases, leaving 16 bases between them. The specimen was PBMCs, collected before TCRalphabeta/CD19-depleted stem cell transplant. The chain has TRBV7-9 and TRBJ2-1, with D perhaps TRBD2 (6 bases). This receptor was identified in a girl aged 2-9 years with aplastic anemia, due to receive a stem cell transplant. The CDR3 DNA reads TGTGCCAGCAGCTCGACGTGGGGAGGCAGCTCCTACAATGAGCAGTTCTTC. Residues: CASSSTWGGSSYNEQFF.